The following is a T cell receptor (beta chain) sequence with its context. Its target is unknown. The PCR used 60 Vbeta and 13 Jbeta primers. Some clones are missing from TCRdb's copy, which holds only in-frame ones; the method was immunoSEQ multiplex PCR. The top ten hold approximately 12% of the sample, which has over 95,000 clones, about 78% seen once. This entry belongs to a study of cytomegalovirus exposure and HLA in healthy donors. Study-level points and caveats: Some public TCRs appeared in many individuals, while most sequences were rare. The authors reported that TCR beta sequences could predict HLA-A and HLA-B alleles. These predictions were accurate for most subjects in the first cohort. The authors assumed roughly uniform sequencing depth across donors for presence/absence analyses.

The V and J ends lost 7 bases and 0 bases, in that order; junction bases with no gene match: 7. Germline CDR1 reads SGHRS; CDR2 reads YFSETQ. The CDR3 loop spans 16 amino acids. This TCR was sampled from a woman aged 40 to 50 in good health and CMV-seropositive. The chain links TRBV5-1 to TRBJ2-6; TRBD1 matches at 7 bases. Source material: PBMCs. DNA for the CDR3: TGCGCCAGCCGGACAGGTGACTTCTCTGGGGCCAACGTCCTGACTTTC. Amino acids: CASRTGDFSGANVLTF.